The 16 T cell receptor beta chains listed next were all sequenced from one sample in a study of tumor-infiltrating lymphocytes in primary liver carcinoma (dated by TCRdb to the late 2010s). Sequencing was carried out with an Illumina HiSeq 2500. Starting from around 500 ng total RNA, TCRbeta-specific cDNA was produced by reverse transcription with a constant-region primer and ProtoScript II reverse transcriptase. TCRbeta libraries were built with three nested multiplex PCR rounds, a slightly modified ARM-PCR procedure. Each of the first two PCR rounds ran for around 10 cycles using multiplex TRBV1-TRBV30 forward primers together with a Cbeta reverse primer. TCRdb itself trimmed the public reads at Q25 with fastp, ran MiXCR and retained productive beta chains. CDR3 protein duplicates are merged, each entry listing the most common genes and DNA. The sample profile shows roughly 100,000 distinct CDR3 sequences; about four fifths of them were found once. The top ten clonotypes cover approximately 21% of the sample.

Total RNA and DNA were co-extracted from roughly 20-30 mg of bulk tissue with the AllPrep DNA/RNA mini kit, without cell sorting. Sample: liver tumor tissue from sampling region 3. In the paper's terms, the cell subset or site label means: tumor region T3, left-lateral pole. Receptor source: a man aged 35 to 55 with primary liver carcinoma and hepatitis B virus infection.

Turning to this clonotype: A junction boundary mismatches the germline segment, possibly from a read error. Here the CDR3 DNA reads TGTGCCACCCAGCCGCTGCGCTCTGGGGTCAACGTCCTGACTTTC. It yields the protein CATQPLRSGVNVLTF. This rearrangement joins TRBV11-2 to TRBJ2-6; no reliable D call. The CDR3 totals 15 residues. Germline V lookup: CDR1 SGHAT, CDR2 FQNNGV. Variable domain in full (rest from reference TRBV11-2 and TRBJ2-6): EAGVAQSPRYKIIEKRQSVAFWCNPISGHATLYWYQQILGQGPKLLIQFQNNGVVDDSQLPKDRFSAERLKGVDSTLKIQPAKLEDSAVYLCATQPLRSGVNVLTFGAGSRLTVL.

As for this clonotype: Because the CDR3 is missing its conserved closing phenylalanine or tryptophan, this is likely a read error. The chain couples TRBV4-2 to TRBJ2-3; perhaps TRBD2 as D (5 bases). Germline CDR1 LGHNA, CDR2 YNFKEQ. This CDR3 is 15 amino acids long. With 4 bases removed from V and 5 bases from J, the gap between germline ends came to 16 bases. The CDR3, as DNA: TGTGCCAGCAGCCTTGAGGGCGGAGGAGGAGATACGCAGTATTCA. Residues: CASSLEGGGGDTQYS.

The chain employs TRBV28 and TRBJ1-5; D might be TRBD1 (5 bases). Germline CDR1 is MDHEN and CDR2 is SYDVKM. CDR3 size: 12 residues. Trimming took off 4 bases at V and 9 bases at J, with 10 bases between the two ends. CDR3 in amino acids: CASSSRDLPQHF. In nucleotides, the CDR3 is TGTGCCAGCAGTTCCAGGGATCTGCCCCAGCATTTT.

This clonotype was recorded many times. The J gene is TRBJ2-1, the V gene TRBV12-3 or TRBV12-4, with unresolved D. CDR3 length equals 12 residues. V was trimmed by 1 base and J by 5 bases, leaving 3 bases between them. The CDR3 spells CASSLDNNEQFF. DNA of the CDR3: TGTGCCAGCAGTTTAGATAACAATGAGCAGTTCTTC.

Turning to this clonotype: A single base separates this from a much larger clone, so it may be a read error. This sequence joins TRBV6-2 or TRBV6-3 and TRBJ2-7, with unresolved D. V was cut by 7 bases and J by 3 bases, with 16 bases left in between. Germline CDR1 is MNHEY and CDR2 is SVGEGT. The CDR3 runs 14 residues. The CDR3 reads CASNSLIHDYEQYF. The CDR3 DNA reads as TGTGCCAGCAACTCCCTAATTCACGACTACGAGCAGTACTTC.

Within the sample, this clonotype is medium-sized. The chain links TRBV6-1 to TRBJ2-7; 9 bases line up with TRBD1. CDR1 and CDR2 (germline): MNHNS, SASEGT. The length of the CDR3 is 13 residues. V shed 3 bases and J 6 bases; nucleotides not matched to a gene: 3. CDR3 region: CASSDGDRAEQYF. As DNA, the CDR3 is TGTGCCAGCAGTGACGGGGACAGGGCCGAGCAGTACTTC.

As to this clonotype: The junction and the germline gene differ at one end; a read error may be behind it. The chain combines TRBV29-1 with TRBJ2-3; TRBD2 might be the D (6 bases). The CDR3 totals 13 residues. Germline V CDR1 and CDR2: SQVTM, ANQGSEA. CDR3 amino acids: CSTRRGNTDTQYF. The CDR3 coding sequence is TGCAGCACCAGGCGGGGCAACACAGATACACAGTATTTT.

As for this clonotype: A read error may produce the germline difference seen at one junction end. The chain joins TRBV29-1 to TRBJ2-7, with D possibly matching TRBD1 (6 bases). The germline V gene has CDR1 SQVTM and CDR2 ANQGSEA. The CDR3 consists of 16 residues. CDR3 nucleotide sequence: TGCAGCGCCATGACATCTGAGACAGGCACTCCCTACGAGCGGTACTTC. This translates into CSAMTSETGTPYERYF.

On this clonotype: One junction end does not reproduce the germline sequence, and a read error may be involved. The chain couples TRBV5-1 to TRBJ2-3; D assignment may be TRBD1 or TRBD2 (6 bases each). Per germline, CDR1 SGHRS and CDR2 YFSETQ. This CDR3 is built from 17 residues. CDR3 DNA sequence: TGCGCCAGCAGCTTTAGGGGGAGCGAAACTAGCACAGATACCCAGTATTTT. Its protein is CASSFRGSETSTDTQYF.

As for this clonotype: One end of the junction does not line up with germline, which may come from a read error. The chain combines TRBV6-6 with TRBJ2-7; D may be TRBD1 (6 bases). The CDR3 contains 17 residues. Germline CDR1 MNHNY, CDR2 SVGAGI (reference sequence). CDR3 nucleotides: TGTGCCAGCAGTTCCTTGTCGAACCAGGGGCCTAGGGACGAGCAGTATTTC. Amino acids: CASSSLSNQGPRDEQYF.

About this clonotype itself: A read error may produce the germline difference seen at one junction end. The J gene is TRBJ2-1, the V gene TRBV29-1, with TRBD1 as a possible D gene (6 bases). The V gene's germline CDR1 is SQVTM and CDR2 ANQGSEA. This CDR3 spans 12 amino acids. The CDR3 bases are TGCAGCGGACTACAGGGTTTCGATGAGCTGTACTTC. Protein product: CSGLQGFDELYF.

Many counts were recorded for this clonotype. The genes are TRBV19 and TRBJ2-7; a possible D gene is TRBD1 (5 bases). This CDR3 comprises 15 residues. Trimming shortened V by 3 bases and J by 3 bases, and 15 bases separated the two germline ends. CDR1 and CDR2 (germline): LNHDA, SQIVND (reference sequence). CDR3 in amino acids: CASSITGPGNYEQYF. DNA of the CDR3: TGTGCCAGTAGTATTACAGGTCCTGGGAACTACGAGCAGTACTTC.

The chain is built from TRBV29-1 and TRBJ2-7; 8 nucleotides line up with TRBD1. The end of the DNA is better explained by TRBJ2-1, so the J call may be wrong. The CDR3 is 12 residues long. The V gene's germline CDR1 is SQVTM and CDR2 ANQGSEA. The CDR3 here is CSVLTGAQEQFF. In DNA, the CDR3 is TGCAGCGTGCTGACAGGGGCCCAGGAGCAGTTCTTC.

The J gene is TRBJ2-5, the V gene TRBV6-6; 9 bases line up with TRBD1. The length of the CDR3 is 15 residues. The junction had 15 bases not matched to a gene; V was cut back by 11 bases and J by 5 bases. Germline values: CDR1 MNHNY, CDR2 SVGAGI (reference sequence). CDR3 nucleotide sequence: TGTGCCGGCAAGGGTACAGGGGGCTTCGGGGAGACCCAGTACTTC. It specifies CAGKGTGGFGETQYF.

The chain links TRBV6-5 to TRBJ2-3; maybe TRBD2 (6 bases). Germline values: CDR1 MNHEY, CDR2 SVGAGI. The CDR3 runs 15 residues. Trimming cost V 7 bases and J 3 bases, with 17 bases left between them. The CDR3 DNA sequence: TGTGCCAGCAACTCAGGACTACCAGGAACAGATACGCAGTATTTT. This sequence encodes CASNSGLPGTDTQYF.

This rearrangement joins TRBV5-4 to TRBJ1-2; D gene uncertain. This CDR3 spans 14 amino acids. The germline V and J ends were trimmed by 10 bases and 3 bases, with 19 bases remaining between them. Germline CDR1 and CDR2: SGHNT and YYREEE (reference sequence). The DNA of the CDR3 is TGTGCCGCCAGTGGCAGACATAGGGACTATGGCTACACCTTC. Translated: CAASGRHRDYGYTF.